This TCR beta chain emerged from a study of blood T cells in healthy people across ages (dated by TCRdb to between 2015 and 2016). Regarding the complete study: Template switching captured roughly one uniquely barcoded TCR beta cDNA molecule per two T cells in model experiments. Age-related changes in TCR beta repertoire diversity were measured in the study by deep sequencing normalized with unique cDNA molecular identifiers. The donors were split into four age groups: young (average around 17 years), middle-aged (about 40), aged (over 55) and long-lived (approximately 80). To avoid experimental bias, donors of different ages were randomly spread across the sequencing lanes. Two additional independent replicas of 1 million unique cDNA reads from the same blood draw were analyzed for two donors (one aged 18 to 30 and one aged 80 or older). Overall study results and their limits: A strong correlation was found between observed TCR beta diversity and the percentage of naive T cells measured by flow cytometry. The long-lived group showed more naive CD4+ T cells, fewer expanded clones and increased TCR diversity than the aged group, suggesting age selection. Total diversity estimates from one million sequenced T cells were considered lower bounds and underestimates. Observed TCR beta diversity per million T cells fell roughly linearly with age, and a significant reduction was already apparent by age roughly 40. Bulk unsorted PBMC profiling prevented conclusive comparison of naive and antigen-experienced compartments. Because the CMV infection status of the donors was unknown, age-related changes in expanded clonotypes may potentially have been confounded.

The approximately 41 donors, aged about 6 to 95 years, were systemically healthy Caucasian individuals from Russia. Each donor gave about 11 milliliters of peripheral blood, drawn into EDTA-treated Vacutainer tubes. PBMCs were isolated by Ficoll-Paque density-gradient centrifugation, with at least 6 million obtained per sample. Trizol reagent was used to extract total RNA from the PBMCs, yielding at least 5 micrograms per sample. The percentages of naive CD45RAhigh/CD27high T cells were determined by flow cytometry on a PBMC aliquot from every donor. On this clonotype itself: The antigen it recognizes is unknown. No per-base quality is available; no much larger clone lies one base away.

Library generation was performed with 5' RACE. This sample was sequenced with an Illumina HiSeq 2500. A second PCR of about 7 to 12 cycles was performed with a sample-barcoded 5' primer and a J-beta primer mix. A unique molecular identifier was introduced onto each TCR beta cDNA molecule by a template-switch 5' adaptor carrying 12 random nucleotides. Each sample yielded at least 2.5 million CDR3-containing paired-end reads. All of the RNA was converted into first-strand cDNA using the Mint cDNA synthesis kit, with a TRBC-specific oligonucleotide serving as the primer. All cDNA was treated with uracil-DNA glycosylase and then went through a first 18-cycle PCR with the universal primers M1SS and BC2_uni_R. In the source study's methods: Each sample was normalized by randomly selecting 1 million high-quality reads, each carrying a distinct molecular identifier. Reads with shared molecular identifiers were discarded instead of being binned into consensus sequences. MiTCR, run with a Q25 quality threshold and the strictest error-elimination algorithm, handled CDR3 identification, clonotype clustering and error correction. A nonparametric unseen species model with Euler transformation was used to estimate lower-bound total TCR beta diversity. Using fastp trimming at Q25 and MiXCR clonotype assembly, TCRdb reanalyzed the public sequencing data and kept in-frame beta chains. Duplicate CDR3 protein sequences are folded into a single record with the most common DNA and genes. V and J calls and clone size were set by TCRdb, not the authors. The sample yields under 2,000,000 distinct CDR3 sequences; around half were counted once. The ten largest clonotypes hold roughly 2% of the sample.

The material sequenced was blood. The source is a woman aged 40 to 50 in good health.

The nucleotide sequence is TGTGCCAGCAGACCTACAGGACAGGGGGGCGCGCAGTACTTC. Its amino acids are CASRPTGQGGAQYF. This chain joins TRBV6-2 or TRBV6-3 to TRBJ2-7; 10 of the junction bases match TRBD1. The CDR3 sequence holds 14 residues, the cysteine and phenylalanine included. The sequence is cut down to CDR3 DNA, 42 bases in frame from base 1. Clipping removes 6 bases from V and 9 bases from J, with 11 as the unmatched junction base count. The germline V gene specifies MNHEY as CDR1 and SVGEGT as CDR2.